Below, one T cell receptor (beta chain) is given with its context. Study processing details: The assay estimated nucleated cells by amplifying reference gene primers. Here immunoSEQ multiplex PCR was the method, and the copy in TCRdb shows in-frame clones only, minus some. V, J and clone size are taken as reported in that table, and D and trimming were inferred from the DNA itself. This repertoire shows 140,000 to 150,000 clones, approximately 81% found once; its top ten account for over 2.5%. This sample was taken from a study of blood T cell repertoires in COVID-19. Turning to the study itself: PBMCs, B-cell-depleted T cells, or T cells were the source of the cDNA or gDNA that made up the material.

The germline gives CDR1 GTSNPN, CDR2 SVGIG (reference sequence). Trimming pared 4 bases from V and 8 bases from J, leaving 14 bases between. This CDR3 has 13 amino acids. The gene calls are TRBV30 and TRBJ2-2; D possibly corresponds to TRBD2 (6 bases). This clonotype was obtained from a human donor with acute or convalescent COVID-19. The donor label of this sample is uncertain. The specimen sequenced was peripheral blood. The CDR3 sequence: CAWTPQRAGELFF. In DNA form, the CDR3 reads TGTGCCTGGACCCCCCAGCGGGCAGGGGAGCTGTTTTTT.